This T cell receptor (beta chain) was sequenced for a study of cytomegalovirus exposure and HLA in healthy donors. Study-wide results and limits: With further analysis later on, most CMV-associated TCR beta chains appeared HLA-restricted.

Looked up from germline, CDR1 is SGHNT and CDR2 is YYREEE (reference sequence). The ends lost 2 bases at V and 2 bases at J; junction bases unmatched: 6. There are 15 residues in the CDR3. Comment on this clone: Its target is unknown.

In the PCR, 60 Vbeta and 13 Jbeta primers were used. Method: immunoSEQ multiplex PCR; TCRdb's copy keeps in-frame clones and lacks some. The sample holds some 120,000 clones, around 80% seen once. This clonotype originated in a female donor in good health and CMV-seronegative. This chain connects TRBV5-4 to TRBJ2-7, with 8 bases lining up with TRBD1. Sequenced material: PBMCs. The CDR3 coding sequence is TGTGCCAGCAGCTTCATTGGGACAGGTACCTACGAGCAGTACTTC. It encodes CASSFIGTGTYEQYF. Full variable domain (missing parts from reference TRBV5-4 and TRBJ2-7): ETGVTQSPTHLIKTRGQQVTLRCSSQSGHNTVSWYQQALGQGPQFIFQYYREEENGRGNFPPRFSGLQFPNYSSELNVNALELDDSALYLCASSFIGTGTYEQYFGPGTRLTVT.